This T cell receptor beta chain was obtained from a study of shared clonotypes between healthy human individuals. At the level of the study: The donor group consisted of two women and three men, aged 18 to 49.

This table comes from immunoSEQ multiplex PCR, and its TCRdb copy is limited to in-frame clones, with some not included. The data hold about 600,000 clones, with around 78% observed a single time. This clone was picked up one time. The V gene's germline CDR1 is SGDLS and CDR2 YYNGEE. Germline trimming cut 4 bases from V and 5 bases from J; bases unmatched to any gene: 10. This CDR3 contains 15 residues. Source material: PBMCs. The V and J genes are TRBV9 and TRBJ2-7; 9 nucleotides align to TRBD1. This sequence was found in a woman between 35 and 50 years old in good health. Some clones in this sample may be carry-over from other donors' samples. This CDR3 is CASSITGGTAHEQYF. CDR3 DNA sequence: TGTGCCAGCAGCATCACAGGGGGCACGGCCCACGAGCAGTACTTC.